This T cell receptor beta chain stems from a study of neurological immune-mediated disorders. Looking at the study overall: 31 of 34 multiple sclerosis patients had relapsing-remitting disease; 3 had secondary progressive.

This clonotype was seen many times. TCRdb itself ran the 5' RACE reads through MiXCR, one entry per CDR3 protein. The table records 65,000 to 80,000 distinct CDR3 sequences, around 5% of them present only once. The unsorted libraries were generated from a total of 2 million PBMCs, which had been stored in RNAlater at -80 C. The sequenced material came from PBMCs. This sequence was found in a woman between 65 and 79 years old with multiple sclerosis.

CDR3 DNA: TGCGCCAGCAGCCACCTCGGGACAAGCTACGAGCAGTACTTC. Translated, it gives CASSHLGTSYEQYF. This chain joins TRBV4-1 and TRBJ2-7, with a possible D match to TRBD1 (6 bases). CDR1 is MGHRA and CDR2 is YSYEKL in the germline V gene. The CDR3 is 14 amino acids. The germline V and J ends were trimmed by 3 bases and 3 bases, with 12 bases remaining between them.